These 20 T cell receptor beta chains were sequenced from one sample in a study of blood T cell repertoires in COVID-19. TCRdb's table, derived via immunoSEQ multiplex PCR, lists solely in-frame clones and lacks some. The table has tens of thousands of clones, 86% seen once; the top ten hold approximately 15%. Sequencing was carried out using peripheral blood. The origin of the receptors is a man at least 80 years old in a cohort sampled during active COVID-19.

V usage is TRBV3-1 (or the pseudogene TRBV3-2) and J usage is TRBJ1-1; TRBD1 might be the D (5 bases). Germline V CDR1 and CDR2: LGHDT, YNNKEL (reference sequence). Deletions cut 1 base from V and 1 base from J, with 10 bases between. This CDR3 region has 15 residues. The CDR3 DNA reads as TGTGCCAGCAGCCAAGGAGGAAGGGGGAACACTGAAGCTTTCTTT. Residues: CASSQGGRGNTEAFF.

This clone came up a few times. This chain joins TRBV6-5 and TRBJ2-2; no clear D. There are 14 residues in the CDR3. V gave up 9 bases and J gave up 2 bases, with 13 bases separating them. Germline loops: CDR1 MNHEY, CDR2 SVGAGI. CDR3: CASVSQSNTGELFF. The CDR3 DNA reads TGTGCCAGTGTCTCGCAGTCCAACACCGGGGAGCTGTTTTTT.

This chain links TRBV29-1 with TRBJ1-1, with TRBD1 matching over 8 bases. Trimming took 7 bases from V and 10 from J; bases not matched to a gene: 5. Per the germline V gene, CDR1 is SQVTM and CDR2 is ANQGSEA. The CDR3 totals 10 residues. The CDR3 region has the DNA TGCAGCGGCTCGACAGGGGTAGCTTTCTTT. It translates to CSGSTGVAFF.

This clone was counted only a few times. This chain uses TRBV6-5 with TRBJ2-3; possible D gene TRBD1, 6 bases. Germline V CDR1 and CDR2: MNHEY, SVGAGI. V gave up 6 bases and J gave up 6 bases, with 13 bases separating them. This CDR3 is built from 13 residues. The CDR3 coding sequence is TGTGCCAGCAGGTGGACAGTATCGGATACGCAGTATTTT. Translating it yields CASRWTVSDTQYF.

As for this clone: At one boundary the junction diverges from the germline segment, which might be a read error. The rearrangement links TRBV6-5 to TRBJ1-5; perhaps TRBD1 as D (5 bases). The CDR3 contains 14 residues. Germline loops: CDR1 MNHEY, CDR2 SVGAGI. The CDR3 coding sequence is TGTGCCGGCAGGGTTGCCCCGGGCAATCAGCCCCAGCATTTT. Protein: CAGRVAPGNQPQHF.

CDR3 amino acids: CASSPDRDEQYF. CDR3 DNA: TGTGCCAGCTCACCGGACAGGGACGAGCAGTACTTC. The V gene is TRBV18, the J gene TRBJ2-7; 8 bases line up with TRBD1. Germline CDR1 and CDR2: KGHSH and LQKENI. The CDR3 is 12 amino acids. Germline trimming cut 3 bases from V and 5 bases from J; bases unmatched to any gene: 0. The full variable domain, with the rest looked up from reference TRBV18 and TRBJ2-7, is NAGVMQNPRHLVRRRGQEARLRCSPMKGHSHVYWYRQLPEEGLKFMVYLQKENIIDESGMPKERFSAEFPKEGPSILRIQQVVRGDSAAYFCASSPDRDEQYFGPGTRLTVT.

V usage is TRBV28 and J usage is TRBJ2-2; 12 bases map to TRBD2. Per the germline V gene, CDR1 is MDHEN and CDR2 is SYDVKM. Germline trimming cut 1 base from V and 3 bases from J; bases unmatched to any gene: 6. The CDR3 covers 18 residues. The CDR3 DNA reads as TGTGCCAGCAGTTTATCTCTAGCGGGGGGGCCGGACACCGGGGAGCTGTTTTTT. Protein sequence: CASSLSLAGGPDTGELFF. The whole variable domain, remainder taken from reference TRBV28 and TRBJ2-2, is DVKVTQSSRYLVKRTGEKVFLECVQDMDHENMFWYRQDPGLGLRLIYFSYDVKMKEKGDIPEGYSVSREKKERFSLILESASTNQTSMYLCASSLSLAGGPDTGELFFGEGSRLTVL.

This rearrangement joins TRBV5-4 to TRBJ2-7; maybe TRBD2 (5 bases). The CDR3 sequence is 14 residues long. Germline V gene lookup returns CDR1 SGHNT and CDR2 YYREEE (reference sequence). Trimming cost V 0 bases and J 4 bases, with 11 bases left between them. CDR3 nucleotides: TGTGCCAGCAGCTTGGGTGTGGGGAGTTACGAGCAGTACGTC. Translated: CASSLGVGSYEQYV.

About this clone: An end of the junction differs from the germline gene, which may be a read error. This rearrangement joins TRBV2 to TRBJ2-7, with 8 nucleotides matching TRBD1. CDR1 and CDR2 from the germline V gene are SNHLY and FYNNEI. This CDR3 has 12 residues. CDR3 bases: TGTGCCAGCAGTGCCTGGGGGACAGGCCTCTTCTTC. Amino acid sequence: CASSAWGTGLFF. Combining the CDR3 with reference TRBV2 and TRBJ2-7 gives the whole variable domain EPEVTQTPSHQVTQMGQEVILRCVPISNHLYFYWYRQILGQKVEFLVSFYNNEISEKSEIFDDQFSVERPDGSNFTLKIRSTKLEDSAMYFCASSAWGTGLFFGPGTRLTVT.

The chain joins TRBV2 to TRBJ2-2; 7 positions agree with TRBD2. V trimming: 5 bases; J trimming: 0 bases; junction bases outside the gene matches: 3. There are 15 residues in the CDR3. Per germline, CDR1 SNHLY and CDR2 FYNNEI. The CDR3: CASSQSGTNTGELFF. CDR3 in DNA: TGTGCCAGCAGTCAGAGCGGGACGAACACCGGGGAGCTGTTTTTT.

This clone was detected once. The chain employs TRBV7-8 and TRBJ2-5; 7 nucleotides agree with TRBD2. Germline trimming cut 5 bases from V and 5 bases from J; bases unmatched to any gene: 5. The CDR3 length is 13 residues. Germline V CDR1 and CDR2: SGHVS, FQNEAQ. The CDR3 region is CASSSGERETQYF. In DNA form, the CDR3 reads TGTGCCAGCAGCAGCGGGGAAAGGGAGACCCAGTACTTC.

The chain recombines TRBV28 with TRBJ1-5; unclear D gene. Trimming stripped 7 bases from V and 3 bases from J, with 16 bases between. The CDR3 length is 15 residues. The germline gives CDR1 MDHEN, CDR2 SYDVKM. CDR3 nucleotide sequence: TGTGCCAGCACTCCGGACTGGGGAAACAATCAGCCCCAGCATTTT. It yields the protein CASTPDWGNNQPQHF.

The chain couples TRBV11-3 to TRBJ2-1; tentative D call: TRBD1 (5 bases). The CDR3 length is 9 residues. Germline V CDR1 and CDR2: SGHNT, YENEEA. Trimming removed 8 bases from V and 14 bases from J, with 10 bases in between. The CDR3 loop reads CASGEGEFF. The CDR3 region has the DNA TGTGCCAGCGGGGAAGGGGAGTTCTTC.

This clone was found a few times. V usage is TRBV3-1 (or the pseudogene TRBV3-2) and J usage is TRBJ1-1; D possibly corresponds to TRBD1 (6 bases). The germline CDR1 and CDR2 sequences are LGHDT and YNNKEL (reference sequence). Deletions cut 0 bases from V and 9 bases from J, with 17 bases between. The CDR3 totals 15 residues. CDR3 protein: CASSQDPQGQIQAFF. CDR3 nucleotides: TGTGCCAGCAGCCAAGATCCACAGGGCCAGATTCAAGCTTTCTTT.

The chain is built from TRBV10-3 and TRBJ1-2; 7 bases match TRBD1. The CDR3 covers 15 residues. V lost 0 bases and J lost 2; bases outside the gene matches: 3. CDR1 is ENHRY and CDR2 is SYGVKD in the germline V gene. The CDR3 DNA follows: TGTGCCATCAGTGAGTCTGGCAGGGGGAACTATGGCTACACCTTC. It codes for CAISESGRGNYGYTF.

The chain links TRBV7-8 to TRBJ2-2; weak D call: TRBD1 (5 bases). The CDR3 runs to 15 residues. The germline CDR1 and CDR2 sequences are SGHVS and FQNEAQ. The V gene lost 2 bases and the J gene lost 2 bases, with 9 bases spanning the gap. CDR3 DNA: TGTGCCAGCAGCTTAAGACAGCGAAACACCGGGGAGCTGTTTTTT. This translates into CASSLRQRNTGELFF.

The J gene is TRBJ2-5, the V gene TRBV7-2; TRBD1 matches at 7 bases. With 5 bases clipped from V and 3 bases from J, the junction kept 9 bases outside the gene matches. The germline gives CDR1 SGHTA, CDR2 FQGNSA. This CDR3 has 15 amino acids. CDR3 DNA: TGTGCCAGCAGCGGACGGGACAGCCTAGAAGAGACCCAGTACTTC. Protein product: CASSGRDSLEETQYF.

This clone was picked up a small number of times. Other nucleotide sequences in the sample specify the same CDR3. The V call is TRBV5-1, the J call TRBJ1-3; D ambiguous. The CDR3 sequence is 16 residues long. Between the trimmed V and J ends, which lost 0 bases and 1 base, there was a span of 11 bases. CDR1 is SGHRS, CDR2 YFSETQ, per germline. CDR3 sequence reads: CASSLVSQESGNTIYF. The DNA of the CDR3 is TGCGCCAGCAGCTTGGTCAGTCAGGAATCTGGAAACACCATATATTTT.

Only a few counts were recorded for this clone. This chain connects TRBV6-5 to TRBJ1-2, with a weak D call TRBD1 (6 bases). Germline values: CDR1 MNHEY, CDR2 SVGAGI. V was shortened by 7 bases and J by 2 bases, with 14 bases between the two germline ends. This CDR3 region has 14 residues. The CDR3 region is CASNSGQRNYGYTF. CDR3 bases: TGTGCCAGCAATTCCGGACAGAGAAACTATGGCTACACCTTC.

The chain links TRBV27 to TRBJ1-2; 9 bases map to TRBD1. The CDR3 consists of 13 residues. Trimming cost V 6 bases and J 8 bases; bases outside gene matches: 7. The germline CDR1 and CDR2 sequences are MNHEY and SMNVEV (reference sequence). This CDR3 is CASRIQGAGGYTF. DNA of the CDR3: TGTGCCAGCAGGATACAGGGGGCGGGCGGCTACACCTTC.